This T cell receptor beta chain was sequenced in a study of cytomegalovirus exposure and HLA in healthy donors. Study results and limitations: Excluded were some V segments that proved indistinguishable, including TRBV6-2 and TRBV6-3. As confirmed in vitro, a few CMV-associated chains were specific for CMV antigens.

Germline CDR1 LGHNA, CDR2 YNFKEQ. The J segment lost 5 bases and the V segment lost 1 base, leaving 0 bases of the junction unmatched. This CDR3 region has 14 residues. The PCR made use of 60 Vbeta and 13 Jbeta primers. Clones were sequenced by immunoSEQ multiplex PCR, and TCRdb holds only the in-frame ones, with some missing. The sample table sets out 100,000 to 150,000 clones. A note on this clone: Its antigen is as yet unknown.

Sequencing was carried out using PBMCs. The chain has TRBV4-2 and TRBJ2-2; 8 nucleotides match TRBD2. The clonotype was recovered from a man between 18 and 35 years old in good health and CMV-seronegative. CDR3 nucleotide sequence: TGTGCCAGCAGCCAAGGACTAGCGACCGGGGAGCTGTTTTTT. The encoded protein is CASSQGLATGELFF.